Shown below are 2 T cell receptor beta chains from a single sample sequenced in a study of blood T cell repertoires in COVID-19. Measured with immunoSEQ multiplex PCR; TCRdb has only the in-frame clones, and not every one. The data hold fewer than 350,000 clones, with roughly 90% observed a single time. Input material: PBMCs or T cells enriched from blood (not recorded which). These TCRs come from a woman in her thirties or forties with acute COVID-19.

The genes are TRBV18 and TRBJ2-3; D call uncertain. The CDR3 covers 16 residues. Germline-derived CDR1 and CDR2 are KGHSH and LQKENI. The V end was cut by 3 bases, the J end by 6 bases, with 19 bases between. CDR3 DNA: TGTGCCAGCTCACCCTCCGCTCCGATTAACACGGATACGCAGTATTTT. Translated, it gives CASSPSAPINTDTQYF. The whole variable domain, remainder taken from reference TRBV18 and TRBJ2-3, is NAGVMQNPRHLVRRRGQEARLRCSPMKGHSHVYWYRQLPEEGLKFMVYLQKENIIDESGMPKERFSAEFPKEGPSILRIQQVVRGDSAAYFCASSPSAPINTDTQYFGPGTRLTVL.

V gene TRBV5-1 combines with J gene TRBJ2-3; 10 nucleotides agree with TRBD1. Germline-derived CDR1 and CDR2 are SGHRS and YFSETQ. After removal of 3 bases from V and 1 base from J, the junction contained 8 bases not matched to a gene. CDR3 length equals 17 residues. The CDR3 here is CASSYIHGTGGTDTQYF. The CDR3 bases are TGCGCCAGCAGCTACATTCACGGGACAGGGGGCACAGATACGCAGTATTTT.